The 10 T cell receptor beta chains reported below all come from one sample, sequenced in a study of T-cell reconstitution after alpha-beta-depleted transplantation in children. Unique molecular identifiers tagged the TCRbeta library. TCRdb analysed the PCR reads with MiXCR anew, one entry per CDR3 protein. In the table there are fewer than 700,000 distinct CDR3 sequences, approximately 13% of which are singletons. Sample: PBMCs, mostly from graft donor cells, taken 360 days after TCRalphabeta/CD19-depleted stem cell transplant. The origin of the receptors is a male patient younger than 18 who had a stem cell transplant for acute myeloid leukemia, so the T cells may come from the graft donor.

This clonotype was seen many times. The rearrangement links TRBV7-9 to TRBJ2-1, with TRBD1 matching 10 bases. The CDR3 is 14 amino acids. The V segment lost 5 bases and the J segment 12 bases; nucleotides outside the gene matches: 10. Germline V gene lookup returns CDR1 SEHNR and CDR2 FQNEAQ (reference sequence). The CDR3 coding sequence is TGTGCCAGCAGCCCGGGGGGACAGGGGTACGGGCAGTTCTTC. Translating it yields CASSPGGQGYGQFF.

This clonotype was counted between two and nine times. The genes are TRBV7-9 and TRBJ1-4; possible D gene TRBD1, 6 bases. V lost 2 bases and J 8 bases, leaving 9 bases between the germline ends. Germline V gene lookup returns CDR1 SEHNR and CDR2 FQNEAQ (reference sequence). This CDR3 comprises 13 residues. The CDR3 loop reads CASSLRTEEKLFF. CDR3 sequence (DNA): TGTGCCAGCAGCTTAAGGACAGAGGAAAAACTGTTTTTT.

The V call is TRBV15, the J call TRBJ2-1, with a possible D match to TRBD2 (5 bases). The CDR3 contains 15 residues. Trimming pared 5 bases from V and 4 bases from J, leaving 15 bases between. The germline gives CDR1 LNHNV, CDR2 YYDKDF (reference sequence). CDR3 sequence reads: CATSRYGVAYNEQFF. The CDR3 DNA sequence: TGTGCCACCAGCCGGTATGGAGTAGCGTACAATGAGCAGTTCTTC.

V gene TRBV29-1 combines with J gene TRBJ2-1; possibly TRBD1 or TRBD2 for D (6 bases each). The CDR3 length is 16 residues. Germline V CDR1 and CDR2: SQVTM, ANQGSEA. Deletions cut 7 bases from V and 0 bases from J, with 19 bases between. The CDR3 region is CSGGAPASPSYNEQFF. The CDR3 DNA reads TGCAGCGGGGGGGCCCCAGCTAGCCCCTCCTACAATGAGCAGTTCTTC.

The chain employs TRBV7-9 and TRBJ2-1, with D unresolved. The CDR3 runs to 13 residues. Trimming left V 3 bases short and J 5 bases short, with 8 bases between. Looked up from germline, CDR1 is SEHNR and CDR2 is FQNEAQ (reference sequence). The CDR3 nucleotides read TGTGCCAGCAGCTTCGGGCCAGACAATGAGCAGTTCTTC. Residues: CASSFGPDNEQFF. The entire variable domain, with the rest obtained from reference TRBV7-9 and TRBJ2-1, is as follows: DTGVSQNPRHKITKRGQNVTFRCDPISEHNRLYWYRQTLGQGPEFLTYFQNEAQLEKSRLLSDRFSAERPKGSFSTLEIQRTEQGDSAMYLCASSFGPDNEQFFGPGTRLTVL.

The chain uses TRBV7-9 and TRBJ2-1; possible D gene TRBD2, 6 bases. The CDR3 spans 17 residues. V was cut by 6 bases and J by 4 bases, with 22 bases left in between. Per germline, CDR1 SEHNR and CDR2 FQNEAQ (reference sequence). The CDR3 region has the DNA TGTGCCAGCAGTTCCTCCCGCGGAGGGAAAGATTACAATGAGCAGTTCTTC. It yields the protein CASSSSRGGKDYNEQFF. Drawing the rest from reference TRBV7-9 and TRBJ2-1, the complete variable domain is DTGVSQNPRHKITKRGQNVTFRCDPISEHNRLYWYRQTLGQGPEFLTYFQNEAQLEKSRLLSDRFSAERPKGSFSTLEIQRTEQGDSAMYLCASSSSRGGKDYNEQFFGPGTRLTVL.

The V and J genes are TRBV5-1 and TRBJ2-1; D uncertain. Trimming stripped 0 bases from V and 3 bases from J, with 16 bases between. From germline, CDR1 is SGHRS and CDR2 YFSETQ. There are 17 residues in the CDR3. The CDR3 bases are TGCGCCAGCAGCTTGGTTCCCACAAACCCCAGCTACAATGAGCAGTTCTTC. This codes for CASSLVPTNPSYNEQFF.

This clonotype appeared once. The V and J genes are TRBV5-1 and TRBJ1-5, with unresolved D. Germline V gene sequence: CDR1 SGHRS, CDR2 YFSETQ. The CDR3 covers 14 residues. The V and J ends lost 0 bases and 4 bases respectively, with 8 bases between them. In DNA, the CDR3 is TGCGCCAGCAGCTTGGGCATAGAAAATCAGCCCCAGCATTTT. Encoded protein: CASSLGIENQPQHF.

The V gene is TRBV28, the J gene TRBJ1-4; D remains unclear. CDR3 length: 14 amino acids. Germline V gene data show CDR1 as MDHEN and CDR2 as SYDVKM. The ends were cut back, 1 base at V and 11 bases at J, with 14 bases in the middle. The CDR3 DNA is TGTGCCAGCAGTTTATTAACAACCGCGAGGAAACTGTTTTTT. As protein: CASSLLTTARKLFF.

This clonotype was counted between two and nine times. The chain recombines TRBV27 with TRBJ2-3; TRBD2 is a possible D gene (5 bases). Trimming left V 8 bases short and J 1 base short, with 16 bases between. Germline CDR1 and CDR2: MNHEY and SMNVEV (reference sequence). CDR3 length: 15 residues. The CDR3 sequence is CASPFLADCTDTQYF. The CDR3 DNA follows: TGTGCCAGCCCCTTCCTAGCAGACTGCACAGATACGCAGTATTTT.